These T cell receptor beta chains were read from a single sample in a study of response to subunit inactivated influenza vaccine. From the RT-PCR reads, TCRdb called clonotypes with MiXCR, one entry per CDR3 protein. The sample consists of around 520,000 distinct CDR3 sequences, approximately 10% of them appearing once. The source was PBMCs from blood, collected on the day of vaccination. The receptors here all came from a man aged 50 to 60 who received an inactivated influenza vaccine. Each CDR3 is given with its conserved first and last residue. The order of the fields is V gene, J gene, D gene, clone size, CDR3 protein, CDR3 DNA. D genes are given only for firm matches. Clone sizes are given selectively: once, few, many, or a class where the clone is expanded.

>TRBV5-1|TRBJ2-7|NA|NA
CASSSEPGRIEYEQYF
TGCGCCAGCAGCTCAGAACCGGGACGGATCGAATACGAGCAGTACTTC
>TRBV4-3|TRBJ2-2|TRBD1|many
CASSQGQTGYLTTGELFF
TGCGCCAGCAGCCAGGGCCAGACAGGGTACCTGACCACCGGGGAGCTGTTTTTT
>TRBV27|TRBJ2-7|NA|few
CASSAEQGNSYEQYF
TGTGCCAGCAGTGCCGAACAGGGAAATTCCTACGAGCAGTACTTC
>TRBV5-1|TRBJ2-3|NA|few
CASSLATTTYTDTQYF
TGCGCCAGCAGCTTGGCAACGACTACCTACACAGATACGCAGTATTTT
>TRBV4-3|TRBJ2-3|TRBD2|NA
CASSSRTSGGASSTDTQYF
TGCGCCAGCTCTTCTCGGACTAGCGGGGGGGCTAGTAGCACAGATACGCAGTATTTT
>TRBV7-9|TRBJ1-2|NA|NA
CASSLLNQGYTF
TGTGCCAGCAGCTTATTAAACCAAGGCTACACCTTC
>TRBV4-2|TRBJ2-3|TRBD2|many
CASSQDPTSGVTTDTQYF
TGTGCCAGCAGCCAAGACCCCACTAGCGGGGTGACCACAGATACGCAGTATTTT
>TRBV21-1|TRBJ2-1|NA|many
CASSKGGLAGGYNEQFF
TGTGCCAGCAGCAAAGGAGGGCTAGCGGGGGGCTACAATGAGCAGTTCTTC
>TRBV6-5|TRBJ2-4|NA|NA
CASSYGGINIQYF
TGTGCCAGCAGTTATGGGGGTATTAACATTCAGTACTTC
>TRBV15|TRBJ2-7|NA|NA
CATSRVGGRDEQYF
TGTGCCACCAGCAGAGTCGGGGGGCGGGACGAGCAGTACTTC
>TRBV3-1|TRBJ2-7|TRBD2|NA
CASSQLAGREQYF
TGTGCCAGCAGCCAGTTAGCGGGACGGGAGCAGTACTTC
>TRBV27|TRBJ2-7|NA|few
CASSVSGGPYYEQYF
TGTGCCAGCAGTGTTAGCGGAGGGCCTTACTACGAGCAGTACTTC
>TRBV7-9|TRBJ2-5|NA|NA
CASSWTGAGETQYF
TGTGCCAGCAGCTGGACTGGGGCGGGGGAGACCCAGTACTTC
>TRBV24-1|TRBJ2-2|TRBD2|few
CATSSSGRDTGELFF
TGTGCCACCAGTTCTAGCGGGAGGGACACCGGGGAGCTGTTTTTT
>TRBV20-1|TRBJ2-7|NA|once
CSARASLYEQYF
TGCAGTGCCAGAGCCAGCCTCTACGAGCAGTACTTC
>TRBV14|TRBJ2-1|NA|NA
CASSQGLDYNEQFF
TGTGCCAGCAGCCAAGGACTGGACTACAATGAGCAGTTCTTC
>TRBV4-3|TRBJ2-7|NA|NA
CASSRTGTDTNEQYF
TGCGCCAGCAGCCGAACCGGGACCGACACTAACGAGCAGTACTTC
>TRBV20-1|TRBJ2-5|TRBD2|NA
CSARDSFGGDETQYF
TGCAGTGCTAGAGATTCTTTCGGGGGGGATGAGACCCAGTACTTC
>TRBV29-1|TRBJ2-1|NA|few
CSALTPLVDEQFF
TGCAGCGCCCTAACCCCCTTAGTGGATGAGCAGTTCTTC
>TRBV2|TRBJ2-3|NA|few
CASNPTDTQYF
TGTGCCAGCAACCCCACAGATACGCAGTATTTT
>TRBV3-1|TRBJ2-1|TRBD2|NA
CASSTVAGGEQFF
TGTGCCAGCAGTACCGTAGCGGGAGGGGAGCAGTTCTTC
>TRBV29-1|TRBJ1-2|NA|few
CSVRPTYGYTF
TGCAGCGTTAGGCCAACTTATGGCTACACCTTC
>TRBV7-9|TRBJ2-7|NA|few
CASSPGTVFTQVQYF
TGTGCCAGCAGCCCCGGGACGGTCTTCACCCAGGTACAGTACTTC
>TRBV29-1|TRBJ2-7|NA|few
CSVGSGTTYEQYF
TGCAGCGTTGGTTCGGGTACCACCTACGAGCAGTACTTC
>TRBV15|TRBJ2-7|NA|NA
CATSRALGNSYEQYF
TGTGCCACCAGCAGGGCACTAGGGAACTCCTACGAGCAGTACTTC
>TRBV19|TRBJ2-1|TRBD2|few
CASTVAYLAGTSYNEQFF
TGTGCCAGTACCGTCGCCTATTTAGCGGGAACTTCCTACAATGAGCAGTTCTTC
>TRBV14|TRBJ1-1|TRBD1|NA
CASSQDRDRGLTEAFF
TGTGCCAGCAGCCAAGATAGGGACAGAGGTCTCACTGAAGCTTTCTTT
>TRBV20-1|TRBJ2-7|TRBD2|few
CSALPGLAGGREQYF
TGCAGTGCCCTCCCGGGACTAGCGGGGGGGCGTGAGCAGTACTTC
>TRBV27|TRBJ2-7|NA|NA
CASSFRESSYEQYF
TGTGCCAGCAGTTTTCGGGAATCGTCCTACGAGCAGTACTTC
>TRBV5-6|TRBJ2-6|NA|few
CAGRVRGGANVLTF
TGTGCCGGCAGAGTCCGGGGGGGGGCCAACGTCCTGACTTTC
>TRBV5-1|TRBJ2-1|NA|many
CASSYSGDSYNEQFF
TGCGCCAGCAGCTACTCAGGGGACTCCTACAATGAGCAGTTCTTC
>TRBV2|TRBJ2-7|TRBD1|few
CASSGGRGLGEQYF
TGTGCCAGCAGTGGGGGCAGGGGGCTTGGAGAGCAGTACTTC
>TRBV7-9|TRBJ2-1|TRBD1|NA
CASSDYPGQRHNEQFF
TGTGCCAGCAGCGATTACCCGGGACAGAGACACAATGAGCAGTTCTTC
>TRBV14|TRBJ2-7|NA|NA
CASSHSVFGYEQYF
TGTGCCAGCAGTCATAGCGTCTTCGGCTACGAGCAGTACTTC
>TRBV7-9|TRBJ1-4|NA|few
CASSFGEKLFF
TGTGCCAGCAGCTTCGGTGAAAAACTGTTTTTT
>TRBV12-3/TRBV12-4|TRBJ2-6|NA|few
CASSRTPGANVLTF
TGTGCCAGCAGTCGTACTCCAGGCGCCAACGTCCTGACTTTC
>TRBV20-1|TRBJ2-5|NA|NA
CSARRGVVETQYF
TGCAGTGCTAGAAGGGGGGTGGTGGAGACCCAGTACTTC
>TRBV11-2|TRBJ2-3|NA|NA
CASNTQGRGRSATDTQYF
TGTGCCAGCAACACACAGGGGCGGGGAAGAAGTGCGACAGATACGCAGTATTTT
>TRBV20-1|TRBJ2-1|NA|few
CSARLNKMSSYNEQFF
TGCAGTGCTAGACTCAACAAGATGAGCTCCTACAATGAGCAGTTCTTC
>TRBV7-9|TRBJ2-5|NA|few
CASSQRAGTSAQYF
TGTGCCAGCAGCCAGCGAGCCGGGACATCGGCCCAGTACTTC
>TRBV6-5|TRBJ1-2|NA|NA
CASSYSLGGENYGYTF
TGTGCCAGCAGTTACTCGCTGGGGGGCGAGAACTATGGCTACACCTTC
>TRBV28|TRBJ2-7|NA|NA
CASSLAPGGAYEQYF
TGTGCCAGCAGTTTAGCCCCTGGGGGAGCCTACGAGCAGTACTTC
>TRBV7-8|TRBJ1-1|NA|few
CATGPLNTEAFF
TGTGCGACGGGACCTCTGAACACTGAAGCTTTCTTT
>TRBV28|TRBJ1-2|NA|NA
CASSSQGHYGYTF
TGTGCCAGCAGCTCCCAGGGGCACTATGGCTACACCTTC
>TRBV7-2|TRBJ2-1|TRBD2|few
CASSTRTSEQFF
TGTGCCAGCAGCACCAGGACTAGCGAGCAGTTCTTC
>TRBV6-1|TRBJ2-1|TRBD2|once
CASRTGGEAYNEQFF
TGTGCCAGCAGGACGGGGGGGGAGGCCTACAATGAGCAGTTCTTC
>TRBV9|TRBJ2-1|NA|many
CASSAFGAYNEQFF
TGTGCCAGCAGCGCATTCGGGGCGTACAATGAGCAGTTCTTC
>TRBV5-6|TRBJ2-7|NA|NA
CASTLPGTAYEQYF
TGTGCCAGCACCTTGCCGGGAACAGCCTACGAGCAGTACTTC
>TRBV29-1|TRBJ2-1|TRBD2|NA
CSVESGMDNEQFF
TGCAGCGTTGAAAGCGGGATGGACAATGAGCAGTTCTTC
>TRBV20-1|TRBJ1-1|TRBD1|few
CSARPGQGMNTEAFF
TGCAGTGCTAGGCCAGGACAGGGGATGAACACTGAAGCTTTCTTT
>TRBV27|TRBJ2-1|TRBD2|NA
CASNLAGGSYNEQFF
TGTGCCAGCAATTTAGCGGGGGGGTCGTACAATGAGCAGTTCTTC
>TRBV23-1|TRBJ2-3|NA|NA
CASSQSRETTDTQYF
TGCGCCAGCAGTCAATCGAGGGAGACCACAGATACGCAGTATTTT
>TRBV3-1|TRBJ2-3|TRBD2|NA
CASSQGRGGAQYF
TGTGCCAGCAGCCAAGGACGGGGGGGCGCGCAGTATTTT
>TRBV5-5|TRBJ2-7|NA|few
CASSRVGESVQYF
TGTGCCAGCAGCCGGGTAGGTGAGTCGGTGCAGTACTTC
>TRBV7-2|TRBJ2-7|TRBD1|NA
CASSYKTGQGSYEQYF
TGTGCCAGCAGCTATAAAACGGGACAGGGCTCCTACGAGCAGTACTTC
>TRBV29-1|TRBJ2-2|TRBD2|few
CSVGREYDTGELFF
TGCAGCGTAGGGCGGGAGTACGACACCGGGGAGCTGTTTTTT
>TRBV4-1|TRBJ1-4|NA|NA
CASSQEIKIGTNEKLFF
TGCGCCAGCAGCCAAGAGATTAAGATCGGCACTAATGAAAAACTGTTTTTT
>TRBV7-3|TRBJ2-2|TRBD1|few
CASSSTGGAAGELFF
TGTGCCAGCAGCTCAACAGGGGGCGCCGCCGGGGAGCTGTTTTTT
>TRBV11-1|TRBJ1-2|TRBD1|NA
CASSLIGTGPLLNYGFTF
TGTGCCAGCAGCCTTATCGGGACAGGCCCACTCCTTAACTATGGCTTCACCTTC
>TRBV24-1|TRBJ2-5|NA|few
CATSDPGDVEETQYF
TGTGCCACCAGTGATCCGGGGGACGTCGAAGAGACCCAGTACTTC